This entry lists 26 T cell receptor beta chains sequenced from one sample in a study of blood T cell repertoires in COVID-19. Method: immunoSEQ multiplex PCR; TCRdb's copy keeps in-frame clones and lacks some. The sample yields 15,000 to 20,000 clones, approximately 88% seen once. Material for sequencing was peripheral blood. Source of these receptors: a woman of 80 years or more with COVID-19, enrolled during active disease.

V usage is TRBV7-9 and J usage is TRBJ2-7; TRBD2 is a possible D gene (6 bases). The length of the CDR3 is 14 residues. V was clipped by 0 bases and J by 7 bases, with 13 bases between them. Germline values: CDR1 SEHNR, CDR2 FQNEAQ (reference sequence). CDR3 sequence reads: CASSLADGRREQYF. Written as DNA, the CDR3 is TGTGCCAGCAGCTTAGCTGACGGGAGAAGGGAGCAGTACTTC.

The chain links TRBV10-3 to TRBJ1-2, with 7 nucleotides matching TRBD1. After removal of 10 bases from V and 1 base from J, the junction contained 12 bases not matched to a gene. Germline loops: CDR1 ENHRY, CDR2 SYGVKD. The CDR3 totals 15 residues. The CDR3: CASHAGQDLNYGYTF. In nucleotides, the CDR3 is TGTGCCAGCCACGCAGGACAGGACCTTAACTATGGCTACACCTTC.

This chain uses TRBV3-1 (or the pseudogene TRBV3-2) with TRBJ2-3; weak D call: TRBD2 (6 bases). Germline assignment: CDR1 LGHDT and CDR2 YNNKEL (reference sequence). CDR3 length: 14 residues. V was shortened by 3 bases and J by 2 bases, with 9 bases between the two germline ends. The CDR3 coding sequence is TGTGCCAGCAGCCAGCGGGGATCCACAGATACGCAGTATTTT. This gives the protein CASSQRGSTDTQYF.

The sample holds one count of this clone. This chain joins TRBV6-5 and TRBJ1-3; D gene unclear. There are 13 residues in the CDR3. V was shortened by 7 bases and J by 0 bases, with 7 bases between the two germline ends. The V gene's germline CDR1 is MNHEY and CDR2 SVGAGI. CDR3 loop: CASTEPSGNTIYF. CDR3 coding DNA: TGTGCCAGCACCGAGCCCTCTGGAAACACCATATATTTT.

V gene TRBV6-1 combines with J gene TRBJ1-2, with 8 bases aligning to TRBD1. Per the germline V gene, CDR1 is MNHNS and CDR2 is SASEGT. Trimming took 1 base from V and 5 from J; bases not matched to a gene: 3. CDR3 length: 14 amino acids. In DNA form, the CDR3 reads TGTGCCAGCAGTGAAGGGACAGGGAATTATGGCTACACCTTC. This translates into CASSEGTGNYGYTF.

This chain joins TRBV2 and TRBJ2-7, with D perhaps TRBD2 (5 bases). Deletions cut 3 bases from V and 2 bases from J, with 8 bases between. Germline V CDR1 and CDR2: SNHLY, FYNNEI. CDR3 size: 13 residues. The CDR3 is CASSDRRTYEQYF. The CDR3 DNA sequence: TGTGCCAGCAGTGATAGGAGGACCTACGAGCAGTACTTC.

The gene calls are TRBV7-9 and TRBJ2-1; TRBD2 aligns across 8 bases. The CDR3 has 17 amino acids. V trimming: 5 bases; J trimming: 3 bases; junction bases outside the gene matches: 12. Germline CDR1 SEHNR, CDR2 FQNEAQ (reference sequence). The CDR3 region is CASSGSEPGGYYNEQFF. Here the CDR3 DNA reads TGTGCCAGCAGCGGATCGGAGCCGGGAGGGTACTACAATGAGCAGTTCTTC.

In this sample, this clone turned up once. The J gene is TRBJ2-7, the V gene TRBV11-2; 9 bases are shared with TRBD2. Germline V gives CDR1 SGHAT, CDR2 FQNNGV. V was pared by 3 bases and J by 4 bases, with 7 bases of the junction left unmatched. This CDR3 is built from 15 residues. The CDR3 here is CASSLTSGGPYEQYF. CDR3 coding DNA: TGTGCCAGCAGCTTGACTAGCGGAGGACCTTACGAGCAGTACTTC.

The CDR3 nucleotides are TGTGCCAGCAGTCGGTTGCGGGAGGGCCGCGCAGATACGCAGTATTTT. Residues: CASSRLREGRADTQYF. The V and J genes are TRBV2 and TRBJ2-3; TRBD2 matches 9 bases. Germline CDR1 reads SNHLY; CDR2 reads FYNNEI. CDR3 length equals 16 residues. With 5 bases clipped from V and 4 bases from J, the junction kept 10 bases outside the gene matches.

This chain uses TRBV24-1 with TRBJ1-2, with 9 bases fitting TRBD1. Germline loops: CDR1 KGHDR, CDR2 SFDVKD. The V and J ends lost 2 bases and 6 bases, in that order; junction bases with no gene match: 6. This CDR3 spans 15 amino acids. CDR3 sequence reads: CATSDSTGTGNGYTF. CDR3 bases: TGTGCCACCAGTGATTCCACCGGGACAGGGAATGGCTACACCTTC.

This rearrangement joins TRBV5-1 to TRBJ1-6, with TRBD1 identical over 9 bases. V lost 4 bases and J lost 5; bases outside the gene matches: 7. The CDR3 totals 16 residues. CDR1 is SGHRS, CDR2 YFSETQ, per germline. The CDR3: CASSPGTGKNNSPLHF. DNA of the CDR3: TGCGCCAGCAGCCCGGGGACAGGGAAGAATAATTCACCCCTCCACTTT.

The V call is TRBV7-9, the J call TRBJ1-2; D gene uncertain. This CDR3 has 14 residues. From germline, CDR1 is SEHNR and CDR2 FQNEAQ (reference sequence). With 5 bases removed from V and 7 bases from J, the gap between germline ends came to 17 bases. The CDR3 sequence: CASSPQALRPGYTF. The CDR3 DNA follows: TGTGCCAGCAGCCCCCAAGCCCTGAGGCCTGGCTACACCTTC.

In DNA, the CDR3 is TGTGCCAGCAGTAGTTGGAGGACTGAAGCTTTCTTT. It translates to CASSSWRTEAFF. The chain carries TRBV12-3 or TRBV12-4 and TRBJ1-1, with unresolved D. CDR3 length equals 12 residues. Trimming shortened V by 5 bases and J by 5 bases, and 9 bases separated the two germline ends.

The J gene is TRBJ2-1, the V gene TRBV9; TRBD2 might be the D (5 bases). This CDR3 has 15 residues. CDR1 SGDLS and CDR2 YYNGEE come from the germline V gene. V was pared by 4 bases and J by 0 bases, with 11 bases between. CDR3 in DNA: TGTGCCAGCAGCCTAGTCCGGGGCTCCTACAATGAGCAGTTCTTC. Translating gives CASSLVRGSYNEQFF.

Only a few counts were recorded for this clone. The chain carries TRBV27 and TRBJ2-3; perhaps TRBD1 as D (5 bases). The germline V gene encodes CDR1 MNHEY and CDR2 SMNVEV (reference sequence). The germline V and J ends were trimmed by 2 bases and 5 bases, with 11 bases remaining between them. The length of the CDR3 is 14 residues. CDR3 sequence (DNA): TGTGCCAGCAGTTTAGGGTGGGGCAAAGATACGCAGTATTTT. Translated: CASSLGWGKDTQYF.

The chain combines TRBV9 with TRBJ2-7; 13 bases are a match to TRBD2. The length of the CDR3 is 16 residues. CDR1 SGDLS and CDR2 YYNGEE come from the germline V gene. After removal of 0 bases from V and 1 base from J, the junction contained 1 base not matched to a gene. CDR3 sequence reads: CASSVGLAGGSYEQYF. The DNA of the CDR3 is TGTGCCAGCAGCGTAGGACTAGCGGGAGGTTCCTACGAGCAGTACTTC.

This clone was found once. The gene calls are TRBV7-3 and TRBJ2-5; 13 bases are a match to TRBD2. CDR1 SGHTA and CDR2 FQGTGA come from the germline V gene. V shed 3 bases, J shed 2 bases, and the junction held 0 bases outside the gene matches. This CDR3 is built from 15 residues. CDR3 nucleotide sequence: TGTGCCAGCAGCTTGACTAGCGGGGGGCAAGAGACCCAGTACTTC. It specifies CASSLTSGGQETQYF.

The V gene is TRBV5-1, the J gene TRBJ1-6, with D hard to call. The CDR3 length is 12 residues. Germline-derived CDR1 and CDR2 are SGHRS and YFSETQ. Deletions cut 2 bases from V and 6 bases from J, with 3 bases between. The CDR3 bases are TGCGCCAGCAGCTTCTCTAATTCACCCCTCCACTTT. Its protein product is CASSFSNSPLHF.

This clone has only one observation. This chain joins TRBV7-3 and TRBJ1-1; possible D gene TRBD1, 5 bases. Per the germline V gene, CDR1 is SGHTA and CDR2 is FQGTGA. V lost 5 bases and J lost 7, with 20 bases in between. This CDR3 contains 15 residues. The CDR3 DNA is TGTGCCAGCAGCCCCCCCGGGAGGGGCAGTGGTGAAGCTTTCTTT. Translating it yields CASSPPGRGSGEAFF.

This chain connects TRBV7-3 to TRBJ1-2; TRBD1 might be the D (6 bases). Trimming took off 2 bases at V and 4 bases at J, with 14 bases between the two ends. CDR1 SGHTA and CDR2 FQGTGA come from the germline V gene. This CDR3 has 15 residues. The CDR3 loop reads CASSLSPQGTYGYTF. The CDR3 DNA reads TGTGCCAGCAGCTTATCCCCTCAGGGGACCTATGGCTACACCTTC. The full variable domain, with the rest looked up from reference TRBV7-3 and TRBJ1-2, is GAGVSQTPSNKVTEKGKYVELRCDPISGHTALYWYRQSLGQGPEFLIYFQGTGAADDSGLPNDRFFAVRPEGSVSTLKIQRTERGDSAVYLCASSLSPQGTYGYTFGSGTRLTVV.

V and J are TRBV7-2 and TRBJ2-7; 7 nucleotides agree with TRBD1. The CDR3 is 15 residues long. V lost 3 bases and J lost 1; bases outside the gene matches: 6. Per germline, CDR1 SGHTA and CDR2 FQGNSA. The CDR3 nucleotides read TGTGCCAGCAGCTTTGTAGGGGGCAATTCCTACGAGCAGTACTTC. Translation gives CASSFVGGNSYEQYF.

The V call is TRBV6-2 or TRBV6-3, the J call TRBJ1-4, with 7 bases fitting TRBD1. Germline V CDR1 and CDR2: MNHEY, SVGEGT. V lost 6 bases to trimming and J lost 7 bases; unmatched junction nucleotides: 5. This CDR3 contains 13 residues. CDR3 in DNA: TGTGCCAGCAGCCCCGGGACAGTTGAAAAACTGTTTTTT. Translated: CASSPGTVEKLFF.

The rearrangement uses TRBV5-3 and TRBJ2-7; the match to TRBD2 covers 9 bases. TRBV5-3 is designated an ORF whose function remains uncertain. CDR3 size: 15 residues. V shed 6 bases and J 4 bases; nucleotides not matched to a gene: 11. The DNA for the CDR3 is TGTGCCAGAACCCTAGCGGGATCGGAGTGGTACGAGCAGTACTTC. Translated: CARTLAGSEWYEQYF.

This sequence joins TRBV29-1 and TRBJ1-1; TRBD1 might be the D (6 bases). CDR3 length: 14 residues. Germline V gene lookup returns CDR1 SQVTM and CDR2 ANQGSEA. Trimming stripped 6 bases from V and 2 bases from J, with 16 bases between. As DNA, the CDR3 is TGCAGCGTAGTACCTGGACAGTTAAACACTGAAGCTTTCTTT. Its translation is CSVVPGQLNTEAFF.

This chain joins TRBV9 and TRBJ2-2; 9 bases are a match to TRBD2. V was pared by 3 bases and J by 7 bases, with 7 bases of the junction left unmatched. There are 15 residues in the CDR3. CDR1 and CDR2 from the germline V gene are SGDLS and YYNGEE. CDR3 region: CASSGSGRQGGELFF. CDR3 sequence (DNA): TGTGCCAGCAGCGGAAGCGGGAGGCAGGGCGGGGAGCTGTTTTTT.

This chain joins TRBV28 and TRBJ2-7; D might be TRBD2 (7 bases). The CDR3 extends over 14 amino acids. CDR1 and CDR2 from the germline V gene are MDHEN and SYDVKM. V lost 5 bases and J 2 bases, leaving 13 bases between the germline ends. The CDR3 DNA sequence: TGTGCCAGCAGTAAAGGGGGGGCTGCCTACGAGCAGTACTTC. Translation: CASSKGGAAYEQYF.